This T cell receptor (beta chain) is from a study of T-cell reconstitution after alpha-beta-depleted transplantation in children. Study results and caveats: There were reportedly several hundred expanded graft clones from which alpha-beta T cells came about two months after transplant. There were some patients whose high TCRbeta diversity at day 60 came from surviving recipient T cells and thymic progenitors. It was newly produced T cells that mostly accounted for T-cell counts and diversity one year after transplant.

Trimming removed 4 bases at V and 9 bases at J, with 9 bases between. Germline CDR1 and CDR2: KGHDR and SFDVKD. CDR3 length: 12 amino acids. The TCRbeta library incorporated unique molecular identifiers. TCRdb ran MiXCR on the PCR reads and lists one entry per CDR3 protein. Of about 600,000 distinct CDR3 sequences listed, 20% to 25% are singletons. Points on this clonotype: Its specificity is unknown.

This receptor was obtained from a boy less than two years old who had a stem cell transplant for acute myeloid leukemia, so the T cells may come from the graft donor. The sequenced sample was PBMCs, mostly from graft donor cells, obtained 360 days after TCRalphabeta/CD19-depleted stem cell transplant. The V gene is TRBV24-1, the J gene TRBJ2-1, with D unresolved. This chain's CDR3 is CATSDRSSEQFF. As DNA, the CDR3 is TGTGCCACCAGTGACCGGTCATCTGAGCAGTTCTTC.